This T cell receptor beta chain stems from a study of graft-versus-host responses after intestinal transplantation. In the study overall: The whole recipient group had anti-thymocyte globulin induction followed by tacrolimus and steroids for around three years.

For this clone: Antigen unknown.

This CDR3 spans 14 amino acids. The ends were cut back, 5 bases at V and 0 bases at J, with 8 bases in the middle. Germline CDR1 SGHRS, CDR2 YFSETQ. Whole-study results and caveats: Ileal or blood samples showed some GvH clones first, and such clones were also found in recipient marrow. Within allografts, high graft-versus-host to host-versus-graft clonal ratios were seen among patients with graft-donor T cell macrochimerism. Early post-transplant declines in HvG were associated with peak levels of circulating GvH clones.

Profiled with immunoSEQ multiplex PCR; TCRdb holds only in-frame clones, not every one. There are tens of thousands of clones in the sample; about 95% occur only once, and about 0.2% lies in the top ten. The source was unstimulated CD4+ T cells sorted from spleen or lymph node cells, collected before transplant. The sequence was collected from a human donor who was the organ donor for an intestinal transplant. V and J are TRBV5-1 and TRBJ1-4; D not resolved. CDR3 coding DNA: TGCGCCAGCAGTTCCCCTGCAACTAATGAAAAACTGTTTTTT. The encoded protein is CASSSPATNEKLFF.